The 14 T cell receptor beta chains listed next were all sequenced from one sample in a study of T cells expressing NK-cell markers. TCRdb re-called the 5' RACE reads and gives one entry per CDR3 protein, without DNA. The sample's table shows about 410,000 distinct CDR3 sequences. The sequenced sample consisted of blood T cells: a sorted CD56 or NKG2C T cell subset, CD4+ or CD8+ T cells, or bulk PBMC T cells (not recorded which). The receptors come from a woman between 45 and 65 years old in good health.

The rearrangement joins TRBV5-1 to TRBJ2-2; TCRdb's D gene call, TRBD1, goes unchecked for lack of DNA. The germline CDR1 and CDR2 sequences are SGHRS and YFSETQ. This CDR3 region has 16 residues. CDR3 region: CASSLGGGKVGGELFF.

The gene calls are TRBV20-1 and TRBJ1-1. Germline lookup yields CDR1 DFQATT and CDR2 SNEGSKA (reference sequence). The CDR3 loop spans 14 amino acids. The chain's CDR3 is CSASGGNLNTEAFF.

This rearrangement joins TRBV20-1 to TRBJ2-2; TCRdb's D gene call, TRBD2, goes unchecked for lack of DNA. CDR3 length equals 15 residues. The V gene's germline CDR1 is DFQATT and CDR2 SNEGSKA (reference sequence). The CDR3 sequence: CSAKASGRETGELFF.

V usage is TRBV12-3 or TRBV12-4 and J usage is TRBJ1-5; TCRdb reports TRBD1, a call that lacks DNA to check it against. This CDR3 has 14 residues. The CDR3 is CASSSGDRVQPQHF.

The genes are TRBV5-1 and TRBJ2-5; TCRdb's D gene call, TRBD2, goes unchecked for lack of DNA. The CDR3 loop spans 17 amino acids. Germline V CDR1 and CDR2: SGHRS, YFSETQ. This CDR3 reads CASKGRTAGAIQETQYF.

This chain connects TRBV12-5 to TRBJ2-2; with no DNA, the TCRdb D assignment of TRBD2 cannot be verified. Germline CDR1 reads LGHNT; CDR2 reads FRNRAP. The CDR3 totals 13 residues. The CDR3 spells CASGPDYNGELFF.

The genes are TRBV29-1 and TRBJ2-1; TCRdb outputs TRBD1, but without DNA this stays unchecked. The CDR3 runs 12 residues. From germline, CDR1 is SQVTM and CDR2 ANQGSEA. CDR3 loop: CSVVPGDNEQFF.

CDR3 sequence: CASSPQGLGNQPQHF. The chain uses TRBV27 and TRBJ1-5; the TCRdb call, TRBD1, lacks DNA for checking. There are 15 residues in the CDR3. The germline V gene has CDR1 MNHEY and CDR2 SMNVEV (reference sequence).

The chain has TRBV6-1 and TRBJ2-3; the TCRdb D gene call, TRBD1, has no DNA to confirm it. Germline lookup yields CDR1 MNHNS and CDR2 SASEGT. The CDR3 sequence is 16 residues long. The CDR3 loop reads CASRGAGIGGTDTQYF.

The chain recombines TRBV29-1 with TRBJ2-3; TCRdb names TRBD1, which stays unverified in the absence of DNA. Germline lookup yields CDR1 SQVTM and CDR2 ANQGSEA. The CDR3 has 16 amino acids. CDR3 protein: CSVEDTGVQSTDTQYF.

The chain uses TRBV6-6 and TRBJ1-4. CDR3 size: 15 residues. The germline gives CDR1 MNHNY, CDR2 SVGAGI (reference sequence). The CDR3 sequence: CASSPAGTFNEKLFF.

The genes are TRBV21-1 and TRBJ2-7; as DNA is missing, the TRBD2 call by TCRdb cannot be tested. TRBV21-1 is designated a pseudogene. The CDR3 has 18 residues. This chain's CDR3 is CASSKYVWRGRTSYEQYF.

The rearrangement links TRBV10-3 to TRBJ2-1; TCRdb lists TRBD1, though no DNA is available to test this call. This CDR3 is 14 amino acids long. The germline CDR1 and CDR2 sequences are ENHRY and SYGVKD. Here the CDR3 reads CAISTGTGGNEQFF.

The rearrangement joins TRBV29-1 to TRBJ1-5; checking the TCRdb D call of TRBD1 is not possible without DNA. CDR3 size: 13 residues. CDR1 and CDR2 (germline): SQVTM, ANQGSEA. The CDR3 sequence is CSVQDRGEQPQHF.